This T cell receptor (beta chain) was retrieved from a study of T-cell reconstitution after alpha-beta-depleted transplantation in children. The library targeted TCRbeta and was prepared with unique molecular identifiers. Each CDR3 protein is one row after TCRdb ran MiXCR on the PCR reads. The sample carries 200,000 to 250,000 distinct CDR3 sequences, approximately 9.8% recorded once. This clonotype was picked up one time. This CDR3 spans 13 amino acids. V lost 4 bases, J lost 3 bases, and 6 bases lay in between. The chain links TRBV12-3 or TRBV12-4 to TRBJ2-2; D is ambiguous. The source of this sequence is a human donor who donated a stem cell graft to a child with SCID. Source: PBMCs from the stem cell graft donor, taken from the stem cell graft. CDR3 protein: CASSWTYTGELFF. The DNA of the CDR3 is TGTGCCAGCAGTTGGACCTACACCGGGGAGCTGTTTTTT.